Given below is one T cell receptor (beta chain) in context. Antigen: not known. This sample is part of a study of cytomegalovirus exposure and HLA in healthy donors. Study results and limitations: As a later analysis showed, a missense DCLRE1C variant was linked to trimming of TCR beta V- and J-genes.

PCR was performed using 60 Vbeta and 13 Jbeta primers. Sequenced by immunoSEQ multiplex PCR; TCRdb stores in-frame clones only, minus some. The sample includes over 30,000 clones, 75% to 85% of them seen just once. V dropped 3 bases and J dropped 7; count of bases not matched to a gene: 10. The CDR3 contains 16 residues. Germline V gene sequence: CDR1 SGDLS, CDR2 YYNGEE. V and J are TRBV9 and TRBJ1-3; 10 positions agree with TRBD1. The sequenced sample was PBMCs. The TCR was taken from a male donor in good health and CMV-seronegative. The CDR3 DNA reads as TGTGCCAGCAGCGATGCCGGGACAGGGGCGGGGAACACCATATATTTT. Translating it yields CASSDAGTGAGNTIYF.